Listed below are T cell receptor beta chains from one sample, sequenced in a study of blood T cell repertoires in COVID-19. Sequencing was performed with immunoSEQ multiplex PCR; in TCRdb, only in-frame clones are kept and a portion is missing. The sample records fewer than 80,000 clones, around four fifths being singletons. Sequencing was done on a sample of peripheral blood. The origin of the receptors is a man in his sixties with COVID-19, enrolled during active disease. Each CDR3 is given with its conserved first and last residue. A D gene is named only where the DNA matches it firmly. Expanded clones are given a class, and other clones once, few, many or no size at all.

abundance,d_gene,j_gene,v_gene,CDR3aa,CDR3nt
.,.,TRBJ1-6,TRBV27,CASSRERGSYNSPLHF,TGTGCCAGCAGTCGAGAACGGGGCTCCTATAATTCACCCCTCCACTTT
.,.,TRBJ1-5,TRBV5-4,CASTLRVLHF,TGTGCCAGCACCCTCAGGGTTTTACATTTT
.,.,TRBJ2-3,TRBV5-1,CASSLMLTSTDTQYF,TGCGCCAGCAGCTTGATGCTCACTAGCACAGATACGCAGTATTTT
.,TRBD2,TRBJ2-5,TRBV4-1,CASSQGTSGSLGETQYF,TGCGCCAGCAGCCAGGGGACTAGCGGGAGTTTGGGAGAGACCCAGTACTTC
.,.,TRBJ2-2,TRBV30,CAWKVRGYGELFF,TGTGCCTGGAAGGTCCGGGGTTACGGGGAGCTGTTTTTT
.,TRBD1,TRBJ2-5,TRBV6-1,CASSDPPGTGLETQYF,TGTGCCAGCAGTGATCCTCCCGGGACAGGGCTAGAGACCCAGTACTTC
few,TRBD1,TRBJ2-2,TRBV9,CASSISRDREVSGELFF,TGTGCCAGCAGTATCTCCCGGGACAGGGAAGTCTCCGGGGAGCTGTTTTTT
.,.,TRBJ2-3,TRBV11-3,CASSLGGASGWAGDTQYF,TGTGCCAGCAGCTTAGGGGGGGCTAGCGGATGGGCGGGAGATACGCAGTATTTT
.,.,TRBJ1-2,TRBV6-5,CAIRLNYGYTF,TGTGCCATTCGACTTAACTATGGCTACACCTTC
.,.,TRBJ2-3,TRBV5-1,CASSLQGGQDTQYF,TGCGCCAGCAGCTTACAGGGTGGCCAAGATACGCAGTATTTT
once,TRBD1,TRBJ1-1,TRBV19,CASIARGTGEKEAFF,TGTGCCAGTATTGCGAGGGGGACAGGGGAAAAAGAAGCTTTCTTT
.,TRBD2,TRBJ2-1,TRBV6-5,CASSWPGGDEQFF,TGTGCCAGCAGTTGGCCCGGGGGGGATGAGCAGTTCTTC
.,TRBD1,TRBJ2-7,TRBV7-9,CASSSGQGIGEQYF,TGTGCCAGCAGCTCCGGACAGGGGATAGGCGAGCAGTACTTC
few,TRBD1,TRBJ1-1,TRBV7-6,CASSLAGVTGDGGTEAFF,TGTGCCAGCAGCTTAGCGGGGGTGACAGGGGACGGTGGCACTGAAGCTTTCTTT
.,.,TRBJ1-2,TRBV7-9,CASSLSGTTLYGYTF,TGTGCCAGCAGCTTATCCGGGACAACTCTCTATGGCTACACCTTC
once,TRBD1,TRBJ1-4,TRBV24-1,CATSDPRTGATNEKLFF,TGTGCCACCAGTGACCCCCGGACAGGGGCTACTAATGAAAAACTGTTTTTT
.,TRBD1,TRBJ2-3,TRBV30,CAWKDRGFSTDTQYF,TGTGCCTGGAAGGACAGGGGGTTTAGCACAGATACGCAGTATTTT
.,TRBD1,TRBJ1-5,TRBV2,CASSPETGGKHF,TGTGCCAGCAGCCCCGAGACAGGGGGCAAACATTTT
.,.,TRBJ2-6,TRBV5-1,CASSLAIGGGAGANVLTF,TGCGCCAGCAGCTTGGCGATCGGGGGTGGGGCTGGGGCCAACGTCCTGACTTTC
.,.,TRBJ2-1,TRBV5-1,CASSLEASFNEQFF,TGCGCCAGCAGCTTGGAAGCTAGCTTCAATGAGCAGTTCTTC
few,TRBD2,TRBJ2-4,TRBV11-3,CASSLGLAGNIQYF,TGTGCCAGCAGCCTGGGACTAGCTGGTAACATTCAGTACTTC
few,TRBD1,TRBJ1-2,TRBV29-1,CSAWTGWGGYTF,TGCAGCGCATGGACAGGATGGGGTGGCTACACCTTC
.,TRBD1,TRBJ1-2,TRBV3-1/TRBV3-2,CASSQWDREDYGYTF,TGTGCCAGCAGCCAATGGGACAGGGAGGACTATGGCTACACCTTC
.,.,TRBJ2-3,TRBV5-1,CASSLTQTRAPDTQYF,TGCGCCAGCAGCTTAACCCAAACGAGGGCCCCAGATACGCAGTATTTT
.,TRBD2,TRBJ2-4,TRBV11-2,CASSFRGTSGILAKNIQYF,TGTGCCAGCAGCTTTCGGGGGACTAGCGGGATCTTAGCCAAAAACATTCAGTACTTC
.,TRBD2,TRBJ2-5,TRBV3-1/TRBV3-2,CASSQAPGGETQYF,TGTGCCAGCAGCCAAGCTCCCGGGGGGGAGACCCAGTACTTC
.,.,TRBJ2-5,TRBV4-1,CASSPTEARGLETQYF,TGCGCCAGCAGCCCAACGGAGGCCAGGGGTTTAGAGACCCAGTACTTC
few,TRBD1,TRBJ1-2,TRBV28,CASSPRRGHGYTF,TGTGCCAGCAGTCCCCGCAGGGGGCATGGCTACACCTTC
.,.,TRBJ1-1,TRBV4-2,CASSPDSHPEAFF,TGTGCCAGCAGCCCGGACAGTCATCCTGAAGCTTTCTTT
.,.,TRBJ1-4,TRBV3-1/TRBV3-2,CASSEVGEKLFF,TGTGCCAGCAGCGAGGTCGGTGAAAAACTGTTTTTT
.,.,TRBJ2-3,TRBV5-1,CASSLSGVTDTQYF,TGCGCCAGCAGCTTGTCGGGGGTCACAGATACGCAGTATTTT
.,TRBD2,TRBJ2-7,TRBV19,CASSGEGAGGSYEQYF,TGTGCCAGTAGTGGTGAGGGGGCGGGAGGGTCCTACGAGCAGTACTTC
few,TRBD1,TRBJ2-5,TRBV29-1,CSVRGLGYQETQYF,TGCAGCGTTAGGGGGCTTGGGTACCAAGAGACCCAGTACTTC
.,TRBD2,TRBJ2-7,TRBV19,CASSWTSGRYEQYF,TGTGCCAGTAGTTGGACTAGCGGGAGGTACGAGCAGTACTTC
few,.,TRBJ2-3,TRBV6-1,CASSETAGPSRDTQYF,TGTGCCAGCAGTGAAACGGCAGGCCCATCCAGAGATACGCAGTATTTT
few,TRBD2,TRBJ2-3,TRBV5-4,CASSLRRSGGPTDTQYF,TGTGCCAGCAGCTTAAGAAGAAGCGGGGGCCCCACAGATACGCAGTATTTT
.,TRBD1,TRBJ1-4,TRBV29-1,CSVYTGGSDEKLFF,TGCAGCGTCTATACAGGGGGCTCGGATGAAAAACTGTTTTTT
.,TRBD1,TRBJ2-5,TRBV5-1,CASTTGGLGVETQYF,TGCGCCAGCACGACAGGGGGCCTGGGGGTCGAGACCCAGTACTTC
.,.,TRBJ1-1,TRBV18,CASSPPGGTEAFF,TGTGCCAGCTCACCACCAGGGGGCACTGAAGCTTTCTTT
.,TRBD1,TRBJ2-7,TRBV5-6,CASSTDRGLSYEQYF,TGTGCCAGCAGCACCGACAGGGGGCTATCCTACGAGCAGTACTTC
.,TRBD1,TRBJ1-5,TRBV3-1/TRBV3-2,CASSSHRGQPQHF,TGTGCCAGCAGCTCTCACAGGGGCCAGCCCCAGCATTTT
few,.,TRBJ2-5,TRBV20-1,CSASRAETQYF,TGCAGTGCTAGTCGAGCAGAGACCCAGTACTTC
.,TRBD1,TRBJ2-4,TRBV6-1,CASSEQGVWVAKNIQYF,TGTGCCAGCAGTGAACAGGGGGTGTGGGTAGCCAAAAACATTCAGTACTTC
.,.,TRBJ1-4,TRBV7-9,CASSLGSTEKLFF,TGTGCCAGCAGCTTAGGCAGTACTGAAAAACTGTTTTTT
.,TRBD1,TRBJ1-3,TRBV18,CASSQLRDSSGNTIYF,TGTGCCAGCTCACAACTCCGGGACAGCTCTGGAAACACCATATATTTT
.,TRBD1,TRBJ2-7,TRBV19,CASSRQLGDSTYEQYF,TGTGCCAGTAGTAGGCAATTGGGGGACAGTACCTACGAGCAGTACTTC
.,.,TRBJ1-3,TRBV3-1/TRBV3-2,CASSPGGGAGNTIYF,TGTGCCAGCAGCCCCGGCGGGGGAGCTGGAAACACCATATATTTT
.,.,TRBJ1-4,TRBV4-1,CASSRSGTTNEKLFF,TGCGCCAGCAGCCGTTCCGGGACAACTAATGAAAAACTGTTTTTT
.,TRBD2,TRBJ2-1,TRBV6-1,CASSEEASGGNEQFF,TGTGCCAGCAGTGAAGAGGCTAGCGGGGGGAATGAGCAGTTCTTC
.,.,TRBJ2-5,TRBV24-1,CATSDAFQGSRYF,TGTGCCACCAGTGACGCCTTTCAGGGGAGTCGGTACTTC
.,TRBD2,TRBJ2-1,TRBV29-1,CSVDSRGVGHNEQFF,TGCAGCGTTGATTCCCGGGGGGTCGGGCACAATGAGCAGTTCTTC
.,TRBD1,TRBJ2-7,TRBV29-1,CSVGSRLRGSEQYF,TGCAGCGTTGGTTCCAGACTCAGGGGGTCCGAGCAGTACTTC
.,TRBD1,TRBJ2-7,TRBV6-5,CASSTGQGSQYF,TGTGCCAGCAGCACGGGACAGGGGTCGCAGTACTTC
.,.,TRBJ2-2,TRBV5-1,CASSLAGPNTGELFF,TGCGCCAGCAGCTTGGCCGGTCCCAACACCGGGGAGCTGTTTTTT
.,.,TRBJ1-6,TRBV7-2,CASSFVDTTPLHF,TGTGCCAGCAGCTTCGTCGATACTACACCCCTCCACTTT
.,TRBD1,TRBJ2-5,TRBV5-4,CASSYRQGGETQYF,TGTGCCAGCAGTTACCGACAGGGGGGAGAGACCCAGTACTTC
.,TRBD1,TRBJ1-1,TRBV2,CASSVDRDTEAFF,TGTGCCAGCAGCGTAGACAGGGACACTGAAGCTTTCTTT
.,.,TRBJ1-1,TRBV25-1,CASSGRGHTEAFF,TGTGCCAGCAGTGGGCGGGGACACACTGAAGCTTTCTTT
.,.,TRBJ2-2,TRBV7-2,CASSLEWETGELFF,TGTGCCAGCAGCTTAGAATGGGAGACCGGGGAGCTGTTTTTT